A selection of T cell receptor beta chains follows, all from one sample in a study of blood T cell repertoires in COVID-19. The table came from immunoSEQ multiplex PCR; TCRdb's copy has only in-frame clones and leaves some out. The sample shows around 160,000 clones, roughly 88% of them seen only once. The sequencing input was peripheral blood. These receptors all stem from a woman aged 55 to 70 with COVID-19, enrolled during active disease. Each CDR3 is given with its conserved first and last residue. The D gene is left open where the match is weak. A row's size may be missing; if present it is once, few, many or a size class.

DNA: TGTGCCAGCAACCCCCCAGGGGGGCAAGAGACCCAGTACTTC
CDR3: CASNPPGGQETQYF
V: TRBV7-9
J: TRBJ2-5
size: NA
D: NA

DNA: TGTGCCAGCTCACCACCGAACTCAGGGATGGGCTACACCTTC
CDR3: CASSPPNSGMGYTF
V: TRBV18
J: TRBJ1-2
size: NA
D: NA

DNA: TGTGCCAGCAGTGAGGGGGGGTGGGCTGAAGCTTTCTTT
CDR3: CASSEGGWAEAFF
V: TRBV12-3/TRBV12-4
J: TRBJ1-1
size: NA
D: NA

DNA: TGTGCCAGCAGCTCTGGGCGAGGGTTCGGTGAGCAGTTCTTC
CDR3: CASSSGRGFGEQFF
V: TRBV13
J: TRBJ2-1
size: NA
D: NA

DNA: TGTGCCAGCAGTTACGACAGGGCCCGCACAGATACGCAGTATTTT
CDR3: CASSYDRARTDTQYF
V: TRBV6-6
J: TRBJ2-3
size: NA
D: TRBD1

DNA: TGTGCCACCAGTGATTCACAGGGGAAGGCTGGAAACACCATATATTTT
CDR3: CATSDSQGKAGNTIYF
V: TRBV24-1
J: TRBJ1-3
size: NA
D: TRBD1

DNA: TGTGCCAGCAGCTATGGACTAGCGTATGACTTTGGGACCCAGTACTTC
CDR3: CASSYGLAYDFGTQYF
V: TRBV5-6
J: TRBJ2-5
size: NA
D: TRBD2

DNA: TGCGCCAGCAGCCGTCGTCCGCTTACAGCGGGCACTGAAGCTTTCTTT
CDR3: CASSRRPLTAGTEAFF
V: TRBV4-1
J: TRBJ1-1
size: NA
D: NA

DNA: TGTGCCAGCAGCGTCTTTGGCGGGGGGGAAACCGGGGAGCTGTTTTTT
CDR3: CASSVFGGGETGELFF
V: TRBV9
J: TRBJ2-2
size: NA
D: TRBD2

DNA: TGTGCCAGCAGTTACGGGGGGAGGACTGAAGCTTTCTTT
CDR3: CASSYGGRTEAFF
V: TRBV6-5
J: TRBJ1-1
size: NA
D: NA

DNA: TGTGCCAGTACTAAGAGGCAGGGGGAGAACACTGAAGCTTTCTTT
CDR3: CASTKRQGENTEAFF
V: TRBV19
J: TRBJ1-1
size: NA
D: TRBD1

DNA: TGTGCCACCAGGACAGATTTGAACACTGAAGCTTTCTTT
CDR3: CATRTDLNTEAFF
V: TRBV7-3
J: TRBJ1-1
size: many
D: NA

DNA: TGTGCCAGCAGCTCCGGGACTAGCGGGGAACAAGAGACCCAGTACTTC
CDR3: CASSSGTSGEQETQYF
V: TRBV9
J: TRBJ2-5
size: NA
D: TRBD2

DNA: TGTGCCAGCAGTTACTATGACGGGGGAGCTAACTATGGCTACACCTTC
CDR3: CASSYYDGGANYGYTF
V: TRBV6-5
J: TRBJ1-2
size: NA
D: NA

DNA: TGTGCCACCAGCTTTTCACTCGCATCCGGGGAGCTGTTTTTT
CDR3: CATSFSLASGELFF
V: TRBV15
J: TRBJ2-2
size: few
D: NA

DNA: TGTGCCAGTAGTGCTTATGAGGCTGGAAACACCATATATTTT
CDR3: CASSAYEAGNTIYF
V: TRBV19
J: TRBJ1-3
size: NA
D: NA

DNA: TGCAGCGTCCGAAGGGGGGAGGGCACTGAAGCTTTCTTT
CDR3: CSVRRGEGTEAFF
V: TRBV29-1
J: TRBJ1-1
size: few
D: NA

DNA: TGTGCCATCAGTGGACAGGGGAGAGTTGGTACTGAAGCTTTCTTT
CDR3: CAISGQGRVGTEAFF
V: TRBV10-3
J: TRBJ1-1
size: NA
D: TRBD1

DNA: TGTGCCATCAGATTGGGACAGAACACCGGGGAGCTGTTTTTT
CDR3: CAIRLGQNTGELFF
V: TRBV10-3
J: TRBJ2-2
size: few
D: NA

DNA: TGTGCCAGCAGTTTCGATGAAAAACTGTTTTTT
CDR3: CASSFDEKLFF
V: TRBV12-3/TRBV12-4
J: TRBJ1-4
size: NA
D: NA

DNA: TGTGCCAGCAGCTTAGTTGACGGCGGAGGCTATGGCTACACCTTC
CDR3: CASSLVDGGGYGYTF
V: TRBV7-2
J: TRBJ1-2
size: NA
D: NA

DNA: TGTGCCAGTAGTCCCAGGACAGGTGGGGCCACTGAAGCTTTCTTT
CDR3: CASSPRTGGATEAFF
V: TRBV19
J: TRBJ1-1
size: NA
D: TRBD1

DNA: TGTGCTAGTGGCGGGCGACAGGGGCAGCTCAAAAACATTCAGTACTTC
CDR3: CASGGRQGQLKNIQYF
V: TRBV12-5
J: TRBJ2-4
size: NA
D: TRBD1

DNA: TGTGCCTGGAGTGTCGGGGGTGACTATGGCTACACCTTC
CDR3: CAWSVGGDYGYTF
V: TRBV30
J: TRBJ1-2
size: NA
D: NA

DNA: TGTGCCAGTAGTCCCAGACAGGGGATCCGTGGCTACACCTTC
CDR3: CASSPRQGIRGYTF
V: TRBV19
J: TRBJ1-2
size: NA
D: TRBD1

DNA: TGTGCCAGCAGCATGACGGGACAGGGGTTGAATGAGCAGTTCTTC
CDR3: CASSMTGQGLNEQFF
V: TRBV5-4
J: TRBJ2-1
size: NA
D: TRBD1

DNA: TGTGCCAGCAGCGTAGGATTGGGGGCGAACACTGAAGCTTTCTTT
CDR3: CASSVGLGANTEAFF
V: TRBV9
J: TRBJ1-1
size: NA
D: NA

DNA: TGTGCCAGCAGCCGCGGACAGGGAGACACCGGGGAGCTGTTTTTT
CDR3: CASSRGQGDTGELFF
V: TRBV7-3
J: TRBJ2-2
size: NA
D: TRBD1

DNA: TGTGCCAGCAGCCCCCAATCCGATACGCAGTATTTT
CDR3: CASSPQSDTQYF
V: TRBV11-2
J: TRBJ2-3
size: NA
D: NA

DNA: TGTGCCAGCAGTGAACAGGGGGAGAACACTGAAGCTTTCTTT
CDR3: CASSEQGENTEAFF
V: TRBV2
J: TRBJ1-1
size: NA
D: TRBD1

DNA: TGCGCCAGCAGCTTAGGTAGCCCCACAGATACGCAGTATTTT
CDR3: CASSLGSPTDTQYF
V: TRBV5-1
J: TRBJ2-3
size: NA
D: NA

DNA: TGTGCCTGGAGTGTATCCAGAACCTCGCGGGAGACCCAGTACTTC
CDR3: CAWSVSRTSRETQYF
V: TRBV30
J: TRBJ2-5
size: NA
D: NA

DNA: TGTGCCAGCCGTTCGGGGGGCCTGGGGGAGCAGTACTTC
CDR3: CASRSGGLGEQYF
V: TRBV2
J: TRBJ2-7
size: NA
D: NA

DNA: TGTGCCAGCAGTGCGTTAGCGGGGGGGCAAAATGAGCAGTTCTTC
CDR3: CASSALAGGQNEQFF
V: TRBV2
J: TRBJ2-1
size: few
D: TRBD2

DNA: TGTGCCAGCAGCTTAACGGGGGCCCACAATGAGCAGTTCTTC
CDR3: CASSLTGAHNEQFF
V: TRBV7-3
J: TRBJ2-1
size: NA
D: NA

DNA: TGTGCCAGCAGCCAAGACCAGATGGGGGCGCAGAGCACTGAAGCTTTCTTT
CDR3: CASSQDQMGAQSTEAFF
V: TRBV4-2
J: TRBJ1-1
size: NA
D: NA

DNA: TGTGCCAGCAGTGATATTACCGGGACAGGGGGCCTCTATGGCTACACCTTC
CDR3: CASSDITGTGGLYGYTF
V: TRBV6-1
J: TRBJ1-2
size: NA
D: TRBD1

DNA: TGCGCCAGCAGCAGGGGACAGGGGCGAGATGGCTACACCTTC
CDR3: CASSRGQGRDGYTF
V: TRBV5-1
J: TRBJ1-2
size: NA
D: TRBD1

DNA: TGCGCCAGCAGCTTGGCCGGAGGACCAACTCGTTACAATGAGCAGTTCTTC
CDR3: CASSLAGGPTRYNEQFF
V: TRBV5-1
J: TRBJ2-1
size: NA
D: NA

DNA: TGCGCCAGCAGCCAACGGGGTGTGGACAATGAGCAGTTCTTC
CDR3: CASSQRGVDNEQFF
V: TRBV4-1
J: TRBJ2-1
size: NA
D: NA

DNA: TGTGCCAGCAGCGTAGTCCCGGGACAGGGTGTGATTAACAATGAGCAGTTCTTC
CDR3: CASSVVPGQGVINNEQFF
V: TRBV9
J: TRBJ2-1
size: NA
D: TRBD1

DNA: TGTGCCAGCAGCGGGGGACAGGTCCCCTACGAGCAGTACTTC
CDR3: CASSGGQVPYEQYF
V: TRBV5-4
J: TRBJ2-7
size: NA
D: TRBD1

DNA: TGTGCCAGCAGCCAAGATAGGGCAGGGAGGAATCAGCCCCAGCATTTT
CDR3: CASSQDRAGRNQPQHF
V: TRBV4-2
J: TRBJ1-5
size: once
D: NA

DNA: TGTGCCAGCAGCGCCGGACAGGGGGGGACTAATGAAAAACTGTTTTTT
CDR3: CASSAGQGGTNEKLFF
V: TRBV7-9
J: TRBJ1-4
size: NA
D: TRBD1

DNA: TGTGCCAGCAGCCAAATTGGTCAGGATGAGCAGTTCTTC
CDR3: CASSQIGQDEQFF
V: TRBV7-8
J: TRBJ2-1
size: NA
D: NA

DNA: TGTGCCAGCAGCCCGAGCCAAGACAGGGACACCGGGGAGCTGTTTTTT
CDR3: CASSPSQDRDTGELFF
V: TRBV21-1
J: TRBJ2-2
size: NA
D: NA

DNA: TGTGCCACCAGCAGAGTGACAGCCCCCCGAGAGACCCAGTACTTC
CDR3: CATSRVTAPRETQYF
V: TRBV15
J: TRBJ2-5
size: NA
D: NA

DNA: TGTGCCAGCAGCGAGGGGACTGCCGCCAAAAACATTCAGTACTTC
CDR3: CASSEGTAAKNIQYF
V: TRBV9
J: TRBJ2-4
size: NA
D: NA

DNA: TGTGCCAGCAGCGGCCAGGGGGAGAGTGACGAGCAGTACTTC
CDR3: CASSGQGESDEQYF
V: TRBV9
J: TRBJ2-7
size: NA
D: TRBD1

DNA: TGTGCCATCAGCAAGGAGAACAATGAAAAACTGTTTTTT
CDR3: CAISKENNEKLFF
V: TRBV10-3
J: TRBJ1-4
size: NA
D: NA

DNA: TGTGCCAGCAGCCAAGACAGAAATTCACCCCTCCACTTT
CDR3: CASSQDRNSPLHF
V: TRBV3-1/TRBV3-2
J: TRBJ1-6
size: NA
D: NA